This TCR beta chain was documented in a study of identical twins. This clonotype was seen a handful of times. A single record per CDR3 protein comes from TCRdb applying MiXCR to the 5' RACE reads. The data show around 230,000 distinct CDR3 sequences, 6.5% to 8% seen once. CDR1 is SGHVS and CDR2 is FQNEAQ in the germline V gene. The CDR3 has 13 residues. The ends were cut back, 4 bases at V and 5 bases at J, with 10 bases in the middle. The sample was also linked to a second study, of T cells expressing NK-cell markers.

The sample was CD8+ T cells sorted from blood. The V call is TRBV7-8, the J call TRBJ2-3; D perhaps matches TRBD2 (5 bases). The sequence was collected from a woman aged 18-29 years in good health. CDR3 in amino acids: CASSSGVGDTQYF. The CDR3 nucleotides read TGTGCCAGCAGCTCCGGGGTCGGAGATACGCAGTATTTT. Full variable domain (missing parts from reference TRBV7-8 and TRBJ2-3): GAGVSQSPRYKVAKRGQDVALRCDPISGHVSLFWYQQALGQGPEFLTYFQNEAQLDKSGLPSDRFFAERPEGSVSTLKIQRTQQEDSAVYLCASSSGVGDTQYFGPGTRLTVL.